The rows below give T cell receptor beta chains drawn from one sample of a study of cytotoxic CD8 clonotypes in ibrutinib-treated CLL. The method was immunoSEQ multiplex PCR; TCRdb's version includes in-frame clones alone and lacks a portion of them. The table lists roughly 150,000 clones, 70% to 85% of them singletons. The sample was PBMCs, taken after 24 months of ibrutinib treatment. These receptor sequences come from a human donor with chronic lymphocytic leukemia. CDR3s include the opening cysteine and the closing phenylalanine or tryptophan. A D gene is named only where the DNA matches it firmly. Only part of the rows carry a size: once, few, many, or a class if the clone is expanded.

size | J | D | V | DNA | CDR3
- | TRBJ2-7 | TRBD2 | TRBV5-4 | TGTGCCAGCAGAGCGGGAGGCCAGTTAGCCTACGAGCAGTACTTC | CASRAGGQLAYEQYF
- | TRBJ1-5 | - | TRBV7-9 | TGTGCCAGCAGCTTAATCGGTAGCAATCAGCCCCAGCATTTT | CASSLIGSNQPQHF
- | TRBJ1-1 | TRBD1 | TRBV2 | TGTGCCAGCAGTACGAGACAGGGGAACACTGAAGCTTTCTTT | CASSTRQGNTEAFF
- | TRBJ2-2 | TRBD1 | TRBV27 | TGTGCCAGCAGCCGTGGACTCGGGACAGGGGGTACCGGGGAGCTGTTTTTT | CASSRGLGTGGTGELFF
- | TRBJ1-5 | - | TRBV2 | TGTGCCAGGTCGGGGGGTGGCGGCAATCAGCCCCAGCATTTT | CARSGGGGNQPQHF
- | TRBJ1-1 | - | TRBV7-3 | TGTGCCAGCAGCTTCGGGAACACTGAAGCTTTCTTT | CASSFGNTEAFF
- | TRBJ1-2 | - | TRBV6-6 | TGTGCCAGCACCGTCTACGGAAACTATGGCTACACCTTC | CASTVYGNYGYTF
- | TRBJ1-2 | TRBD1 | TRBV29-1 | TGCAGCGTTGGTACAGGGGGCTATGGCTACACCTTC | CSVGTGGYGYTF
- | TRBJ2-3 | TRBD2 | TRBV25-1 | TGTGCCAGCAGGGACGGCCTAGCGGGGACAGATACGCAGTATTTT | CASRDGLAGTDTQYF
- | TRBJ1-6 | - | TRBV18 | TGTGCCAGCTCACCGCAGGTTTCACCCCTCCACTTT | CASSPQVSPLHF
- | TRBJ2-7 | TRBD1 | TRBV4-3 | TGCGCCAGCAGCCAAGGGATGGGACAGGGGGCTCACGAGCAGTACTTC | CASSQGMGQGAHEQYF
- | TRBJ1-1 | TRBD1 | TRBV7-9 | TGTGCCAGCAGCTTAGCGGGACAGGGGGCCACTGAAGCTTTCTTT | CASSLAGQGATEAFF
- | TRBJ1-4 | - | TRBV5-4 | TGTGCCAGCAGTGCGGGGGGTTGGACTAATGAAAAACTGTTTTTT | CASSAGGWTNEKLFF
- | TRBJ1-3 | TRBD1 | TRBV18 | TGTGCCAGCTCACCCCCCAGAGGGACAGGGGGCGCGTCGGGAAACACCATATATTTT | CASSPPRGTGGASGNTIYF
once | TRBJ2-6 | - | TRBV5-1 | TGCGCCAGCAGCTTGGACCCTAAATCTGGGGCCAACGTCCTGACTTTC | CASSLDPKSGANVLTF
few | TRBJ1-6 | TRBD1 | TRBV7-6 | TGTGCCAGCAGCGGTCAGGCAGGGGGCTATAATTCACCCCTCCACTTT | CASSGQAGGYNSPLHF
- | TRBJ2-7 | - | TRBV7-3 | TGTGCCAGCAGCTTGACGGCAGGAGGGGGCTACGAGCAGTACTTC | CASSLTAGGGYEQYF
- | TRBJ2-7 | TRBD2 | TRBV30 | TGTGCCTGGGCCTGGGGGCGGGAGGGGGTCTCCTACGAGCAGTACTTC | CAWAWGREGVSYEQYF
- | TRBJ1-5 | TRBD1 | TRBV4-3 | TGCGCCAGCAGCCAAGTACAGGGGAAGCAGCCCCAGCATTTT | CASSQVQGKQPQHF
- | TRBJ2-3 | - | TRBV6-1 | TGTGCCAGCAGTGGCCACAGTAGCCCTAGCACAGATACGCAGTATTTT | CASSGHSSPSTDTQYF
- | TRBJ1-1 | - | TRBV2 | TGTGCCAGCACTCCGACAGGAGGTGCAGCTTTCTTT | CASTPTGGAAFF
- | TRBJ2-5 | TRBD1 | TRBV6-5 | TGTGCCAGCAGTTACGGGGCGGACAGGGTCTCAGAGACCCAGTACTTC | CASSYGADRVSETQYF
- | TRBJ2-3 | - | TRBV4-2 | TGTGCCAGCAGCCATCCCGCGGGGAACACGGTTACAGATACGCAGTATTTT | CASSHPAGNTVTDTQYF
- | TRBJ1-3 | TRBD1 | TRBV19 | TGTGCCAGCCAAGGGGGACAGAGATTCTCTGGAAACACCATATATTTT | CASQGGQRFSGNTIYF
- | TRBJ2-5 | TRBD1 | TRBV11-2 | TGTGCCAGCAGCTTGGGGACAGGGGTGGGCGAGACCCAGTACTTC | CASSLGTGVGETQYF
- | TRBJ1-2 | - | TRBV6-5 | TGTGCCAGCAGTTTATCGACGGTTCTCGGGATCTATGGCTACACCTTC | CASSLSTVLGIYGYTF
- | TRBJ2-1 | - | TRBV2 | TGTGCCAGCAGTGAAAGGGCGGGGATGAGCTCCTACAATGAGCAGTTCTTC | CASSERAGMSSYNEQFF
- | TRBJ2-3 | - | TRBV4-2 | TGTGCCAGCGGGGGGGCCAGCACAGATACGCAGTATTTT | CASGGASTDTQYF
few | TRBJ2-3 | TRBD1 | TRBV7-3 | TGTGCCAGCAACCACGTAATAAAGAGGGACAGAGAGGATACGCAGTATTTT | CASNHVIKRDREDTQYF
- | TRBJ2-5 | - | TRBV5-1 | TGCGCCAGCAGCTTAACGGCTGGCCAAGAGACCCAGTACTTC | CASSLTAGQETQYF
- | TRBJ2-7 | - | TRBV7-2 | TGTGCCAGCAGTTCAACAGGTGACGAGCAGTACTTC | CASSSTGDEQYF
few | TRBJ1-3 | - | TRBV18 | TGTGCCAGCTCACCAAGTATAGGAATTGGATATTTT | CASSPSIGIGYF
- | TRBJ1-1 | - | TRBV6-5 | TGTGCCAGCAGTTCAGGGGTGGTATTGAATGAAGCTTTCTTT | CASSSGVVLNEAFF
- | TRBJ2-3 | - | TRBV9 | TGTGCCAGCAGCGTAGTCTCGGGGGCAGATACGCAGTATTTT | CASSVVSGADTQYF
- | TRBJ2-2 | TRBD1 | TRBV30 | TGTGCCTGGAGTTCAGGGGGCTATAACACCGGGGAGCTGTTTTTT | CAWSSGGYNTGELFF
few | TRBJ1-2 | - | TRBV11-2 | TGTGCCAGCAGCCTGGCCTCACGGGACTATGGCTACACCTTC | CASSLASRDYGYTF
- | TRBJ1-1 | - | TRBV28 | TGTGCCGGGCCCGCCGGGACGGCCTTGAACACTGAAGCTTTCTTT | CAGPAGTALNTEAFF
- | TRBJ1-2 | - | TRBV5-1 | TGCGCCAGCAGCTCCCCTGAAGAGGGCCTCGGTGGCTACACCTTC | CASSSPEEGLGGYTF
- | TRBJ2-4 | - | TRBV6-5 | TGTGCCAGCAGAAGGGAAGCCAAAAACATTCAGTACTTC | CASRREAKNIQYF
- | TRBJ1-2 | - | TRBV6-4 | TGTGCCAGCAGGGACTCAGGGGTTGGGGGCTACACCTTC | CASRDSGVGGYTF
- | TRBJ2-5 | - | TRBV28 | TGTGCCAGCAGCTCCGGGACCCTCCGGGAGACCCAGTACTTC | CASSSGTLRETQYF
- | TRBJ2-1 | - | TRBV4-1 | TGCGCCAGCAGCCAATTCCGGGTCCCCTACAATGAGCAGTTCTTC | CASSQFRVPYNEQFF
- | TRBJ1-6 | - | TRBV29-1 | TGCAGCGTTGGAGGGGATGGGTATTCACCCCTCCACTTT | CSVGGDGYSPLHF
- | TRBJ1-6 | - | TRBV7-8 | TGTGCCAGCAGCCCGCCAACTGCCTATAATTCACCCCTCCACTTT | CASSPPTAYNSPLHF
- | TRBJ1-1 | - | TRBV2 | TGTGCCAGCCGACGCCAGGGGCAGAACACTGAAGCTTTCTTT | CASRRQGQNTEAFF
- | TRBJ1-5 | - | TRBV30 | TGTGCCTGGAGTAAGGGACATAGCAATCAGCCCCAGCATTTT | CAWSKGHSNQPQHF